The clone carrying this T cell receptor (beta chain) has only one observation. This record comes from a study of Ad26.COV2.S vaccination and SARS-CoV-2 variants. At the level of the study: Intramuscular Ad26.COV2.S at 5x10^10 or 1x10^11 viral particles.

Treatment reported: 15 to 20 received Ad26.COV2.S at low or high dose, single or two shots; a few received placebo; per-sample allocation not given. Specimen acquisition occurred on day 63 following the initial vaccine or placebo injection. Germline lookup yields CDR1 GTSNPN and CDR2 SVGIG (reference sequence). V dropped 0 bases and J dropped 2 bases, with 8 bases sitting between them. The CDR3 has 15 amino acids. TCRdb's copy holds only in-frame clones and misses some; the assay was immunoSEQ multiplex PCR. The top ten clones hold over 1.3% of a sample with roughly 700,000 clones, roughly 90% of them seen once.

Sequences were derived from peripheral blood, sampled in a trial of Ad26.COV2.S vaccine versus placebo. The receptor comes from a person aged 18-65 years who received the Ad26.COV2.S COVID-19 vaccine or a placebo. The chain joins TRBV30 to TRBJ2-6; possibly TRBD2 for D (6 bases). The CDR3 sequence is CAWSVGGTGANVLTF. The CDR3 DNA reads TGTGCCTGGAGTGTTGGAGGGACTGGGGCCAACGTCCTGACTTTC.